The 19 T cell receptor beta chains in this list originate from one sample, sequenced in a study of shared clonotypes between healthy human individuals. Produced via immunoSEQ multiplex PCR; TCRdb's table is partial and in-frame only. The repertoire holds roughly 1.4 million clones, approximately 98.5% seen once, with around 0.38% in the top ten. Sequenced: naive CD4+ T cells sorted from blood. Subset denoted: CD45RA+ positively selected. The receptors come from a man younger than 45 in good health.

The J gene is TRBJ2-6, the V gene TRBV9, with D uncertain. CDR3 length: 16 residues. The germline gives CDR1 SGDLS, CDR2 YYNGEE. Trimming stripped 0 bases from V and 2 bases from J, with 9 bases between. The CDR3 reads CASSVAQTTGANVLTF. The DNA of the CDR3 is TGTGCCAGCAGCGTAGCTCAAACCACTGGGGCCAACGTCCTGACTTTC.

V and J are TRBV29-1 and TRBJ2-7; 7 positions agree with TRBD1. V lost 1 base and J lost 3; bases outside the gene matches: 6. The CDR3 has 14 residues. CDR1 and CDR2 (germline): SQVTM, ANQGSEA. The CDR3 is CSVEVQGSFYEQYF. CDR3 DNA sequence: TGCAGCGTTGAAGTACAGGGGAGTTTCTACGAGCAGTACTTC.

The chain carries TRBV15 and TRBJ2-7; 10 bases map to TRBD2. Germline values: CDR1 LNHNV, CDR2 YYDKDF (reference sequence). V was pared by 1 base and J by 3 bases, with 9 bases of the junction left unmatched. This CDR3 region has 17 residues. The DNA of the CDR3 is TGTGCCACCAGCAGAGCTAGCGGGAGTGCAGAGCGCTACGAGCAGTACTTC. Translating it yields CATSRASGSAERYEQYF.

The V gene is TRBV5-1, the J gene TRBJ2-1; D is possibly TRBD2 (5 bases). The CDR3 totals 14 residues. V gave up 6 bases and J gave up 6 bases, with 16 bases separating them. Germline CDR1 is SGHRS and CDR2 is YFSETQ. The CDR3 region is CASTRLPNRNEQFF. Here the CDR3 DNA reads TGCGCCAGCACCCGACTACCAAACCGCAATGAGCAGTTCTTC.

J is TRBJ2-3 and V is TRBV5-1, with TRBD2 matching over 10 bases. J lost 0 bases, V lost 3 bases, and 4 bases had no gene match. In germline, CDR1 is SGHRS, CDR2 YFSETQ. The CDR3 has 16 amino acids. The DNA of the CDR3 is TGCGCCAGCAGCTCCCCGACTAGCGGGAGCACAGATACGCAGTATTTT. Translating it yields CASSSPTSGSTDTQYF.

V and J are TRBV28 and TRBJ1-1; unclear D gene. Germline V lookup: CDR1 MDHEN, CDR2 SYDVKM. The CDR3 is 13 amino acids. With 7 bases removed from V and 1 base from J, the gap between germline ends came to 10 bases. The CDR3 region is CASTPLRNTEAFF. The CDR3 coding sequence is TGTGCCAGCACCCCTCTTCGGAACACTGAAGCTTTCTTT.

In its sample, this clone was seen once. The chain combines TRBV7-9 with TRBJ1-1; D not certain. The length of the CDR3 is 14 residues. Deletions cut 1 base from V and 4 bases from J, with 10 bases between. In germline, CDR1 is SEHNR, CDR2 FQNEAQ (reference sequence). The CDR3 spells CASSLESWGTEAFF. In nucleotides, the CDR3 is TGTGCCAGCAGCTTAGAATCCTGGGGCACTGAAGCTTTCTTT.

The chain recombines TRBV28 with TRBJ1-4, with TRBD1 identical over 8 bases. This CDR3 spans 17 amino acids. CDR1 is MDHEN, CDR2 SYDVKM, per germline. V gave up 5 bases and J gave up 0 bases; unmatched junction bases: 8. This CDR3 reads CASSLRQGLATNEKLFF. CDR3 coding DNA: TGTGCCAGCAGTCTTAGACAGGGGTTGGCAACTAATGAAAAACTGTTTTTT.

A note on this clone: Other DNA sequences from this sample encode an identical CDR3 as well. The J gene is TRBJ2-1, the V gene TRBV5-1, with 10 bases matching TRBD2. This CDR3 is built from 15 residues. The germline V gene encodes CDR1 SGHRS and CDR2 YFSETQ. The trim removed 4 bases at V and 5 bases at J, leaving 6 bases unmatched. In DNA, the CDR3 is TGCGCCAGCAGCGGCGGACTAGCGGCTCACAATGAGCAGTTCTTC. Encoded protein: CASSGGLAAHNEQFF.

The chain has TRBV18 and TRBJ2-5, with D possibly matching TRBD2 (5 bases). The CDR3 extends over 14 amino acids. Trimming shortened V by 0 bases and J by 6 bases, and 11 bases separated the two germline ends. The V gene's germline CDR1 is KGHSH and CDR2 LQKENI. CDR3 bases: TGTGCCAGCTCACCACCGATCGGGAAACAGACCCAGTACTTC. It codes for CASSPPIGKQTQYF.

This sequence joins TRBV9 and TRBJ2-2, with D unclear. V gave up 5 bases and J gave up 1 base, with 15 bases separating them. Germline CDR1 is SGDLS and CDR2 is YYNGEE. This CDR3 contains 16 residues. The CDR3 region has the DNA TGTGCCAGCAGTTCCCTCCAACAGCTGAACACCGGGGAGCTGTTTTTT. Amino acids: CASSSLQQLNTGELFF.

This chain connects TRBV25-1 to TRBJ1-1, with TRBD1 matching over 8 bases. The trim removed 3 bases at V and 5 bases at J, leaving 11 bases unmatched. The CDR3 runs to 16 residues. Germline CDR1 and CDR2: MGHDK and SYGVNS. The CDR3 nucleotides read TGTGCCAGCAGTGATCGTGTCGGACAGGGAAAGACTGAAGCTTTCTTT. It specifies CASSDRVGQGKTEAFF.

The chain has TRBV29-1 and TRBJ2-1; the D is unclear. V shed 6 bases and J shed 3 bases, with 21 bases lying between them. The CDR3 loop spans 16 amino acids. Germline V gene lookup returns CDR1 SQVTM and CDR2 ANQGSEA. The CDR3 reads CSVDLWRARIYNEQFF. CDR3 nucleotides: TGCAGCGTGGACCTGTGGAGAGCTAGGATCTACAATGAGCAGTTCTTC.

V is TRBV5-1 and J is TRBJ2-7, with D perhaps given as TRBD1 or TRBD2 (5 bases each). Per the germline V gene, CDR1 is SGHRS and CDR2 is YFSETQ. The CDR3 has 13 residues. V was trimmed by 5 bases and J by 0 bases, leaving 9 bases between them. DNA for the CDR3: TGCGCCAGCAGACATGGGACCTCCTACGAGCAGTACTTC. This sequence encodes CASRHGTSYEQYF.

The rearrangement uses TRBV10-1 and TRBJ1-1; 11 bases map to TRBD1. CDR3 length: 16 amino acids. The germline gives CDR1 WNHNN, CDR2 SYGVQD (reference sequence). The trim removed 1 base at V and 5 bases at J, leaving 6 bases unmatched. The CDR3 loop reads CASSEWRTGGWTEAFF. The CDR3 nucleotides read TGCGCCAGCAGTGAGTGGAGGACAGGGGGCTGGACTGAAGCTTTCTTT.

The rearrangement joins TRBV4-2 to TRBJ1-3, with 7 positions matching TRBD1. Trimming at V came to 4 bases and at J to 0 bases, leaving 3 bases not matched to a gene. Germline CDR1 is LGHNA and CDR2 is YNFKEQ. The CDR3 length is 15 residues. CDR3 nucleotides: TGTGCCAGCAGCCGAGGACAGGACTCTGGAAACACCATATATTTT. As protein: CASSRGQDSGNTIYF.

The chain couples TRBV5-5 to TRBJ2-5; 8 bases match TRBD2. This CDR3 spans 15 amino acids. The junction had 5 bases not matched to a gene; V was cut back by 4 bases and J by 0 bases. The V gene's germline CDR1 is SGHKS and CDR2 YYEKEE (reference sequence). CDR3 sequence (DNA): TGTGCCAGCAGCACCCTTAGCGGGAACCAAGAGACCCAGTACTTC. Encoded protein: CASSTLSGNQETQYF.

The chain joins TRBV28 to TRBJ2-1; 9 positions agree with TRBD2. CDR1 is MDHEN and CDR2 is SYDVKM in the germline V gene. CDR3 length equals 15 residues. Trimming removed 6 bases from V and 6 bases from J; junction bases left unmatched: 9. Written as DNA, the CDR3 is TGTGCCAGCAGCCTAGGGTCTAGCGGGACCAATGAGCAGTTCTTC. Encoded protein: CASSLGSSGTNEQFF. Drawing the rest from reference TRBV28 and TRBJ2-1, the complete variable domain is DVKVTQSSRYLVKRTGEKVFLECVQDMDHENMFWYRQDPGLGLRLIYFSYDVKMKEKGDIPEGYSVSREKKERFSLILESASTNQTSMYLCASSLGSSGTNEQFFGPGTRLTVL.

The chain couples TRBV25-1 to TRBJ2-5; D could derive from TRBD1 or TRBD2 (6 bases each). Trimming took 2 bases from V and 2 from J, leaving 15 bases between them. CDR3 length: 16 amino acids. Per the germline V gene, CDR1 is MGHDK and CDR2 is SYGVNS. CDR3 amino acids: CASSEPRRGMQETQYF. CDR3 nucleotides: TGTGCCAGCAGTGAACCTCGGAGGGGGATGCAAGAGACCCAGTACTTC.